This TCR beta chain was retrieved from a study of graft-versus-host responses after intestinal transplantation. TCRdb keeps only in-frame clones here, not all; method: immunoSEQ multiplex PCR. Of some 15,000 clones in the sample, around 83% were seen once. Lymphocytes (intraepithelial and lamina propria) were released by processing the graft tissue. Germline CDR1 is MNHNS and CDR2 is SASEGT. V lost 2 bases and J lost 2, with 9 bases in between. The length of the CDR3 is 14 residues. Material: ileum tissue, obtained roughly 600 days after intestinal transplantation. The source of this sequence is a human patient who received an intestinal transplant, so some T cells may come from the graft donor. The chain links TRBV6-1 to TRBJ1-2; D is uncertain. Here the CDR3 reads CASSERHGNYGYTF. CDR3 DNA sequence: TGTGCCAGCAGTGAACGGCACGGAAACTATGGCTACACCTTC.